The sample holds one count of the clone carrying this T cell receptor beta chain. Antigen: not known. The CDR3 contains 15 residues. The V and J ends lost 4 bases and 4 bases respectively, with 16 bases between them. Germline CDR1 MNHNS, CDR2 SASEGT. The sample belongs to a study of vaccination and CD4 T cells after COVID-19. Background on the study: Controls had a CEFX pool, an HIV-1 Nef pool, or no peptide added.

Study-level findings and limits: The study found that a median approximately 83% of reactive clones in convalescent patients appeared only post-vaccination.

The Oncomine TCR Beta short-read assay sequenced DNA from cultured CD4+ T cells. TCRdb re-called the PCR reads through MiXCR, storing one row per CDR3 protein. In the table there are roughly 26,000 distinct CDR3 sequences, around three fifths of which are singletons. Treatment denoted: approximately 9-day PBMC culture with coronavirus spike peptide pools or control peptides (ViraFEST assay). T cells were expanded with peptide pools, and expanded clonotypes were identified by TCR sequencing. Wells contained about 2 million PBMCs each, and these were cultured with roughly 9.9 IU/ml IL-2 and roughly 9.5 ug/ml peptide pools.

The specimen was CD4+ T cells from blood, cultured in vitro. The clonotype was recovered from a human donor who had recovered from COVID-19. The chain uses TRBV6-1 and TRBJ1-2; D might be TRBD1 (5 bases). The CDR3 loop is CASSVRDIRGYGYTF. The CDR3, as DNA: TGTGCCAGCAGTGTCCGGGATATAAGGGGCTATGGCTACACCTTC.